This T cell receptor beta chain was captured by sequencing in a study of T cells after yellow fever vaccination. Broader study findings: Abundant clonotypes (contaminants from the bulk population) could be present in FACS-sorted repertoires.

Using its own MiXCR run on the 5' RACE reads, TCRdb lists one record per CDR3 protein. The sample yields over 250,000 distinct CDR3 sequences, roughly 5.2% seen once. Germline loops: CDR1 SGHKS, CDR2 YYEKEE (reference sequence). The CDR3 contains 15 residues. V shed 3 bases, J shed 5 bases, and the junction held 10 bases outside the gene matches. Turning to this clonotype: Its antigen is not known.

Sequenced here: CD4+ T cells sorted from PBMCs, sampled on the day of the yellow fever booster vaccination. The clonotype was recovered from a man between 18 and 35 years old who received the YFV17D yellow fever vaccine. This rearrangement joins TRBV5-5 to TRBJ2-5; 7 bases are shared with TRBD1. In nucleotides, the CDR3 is TGTGCCAGCAGCTCCCCGTACAGGGGAGTCGAGACCCAGTACTTC. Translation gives CASSSPYRGVETQYF.